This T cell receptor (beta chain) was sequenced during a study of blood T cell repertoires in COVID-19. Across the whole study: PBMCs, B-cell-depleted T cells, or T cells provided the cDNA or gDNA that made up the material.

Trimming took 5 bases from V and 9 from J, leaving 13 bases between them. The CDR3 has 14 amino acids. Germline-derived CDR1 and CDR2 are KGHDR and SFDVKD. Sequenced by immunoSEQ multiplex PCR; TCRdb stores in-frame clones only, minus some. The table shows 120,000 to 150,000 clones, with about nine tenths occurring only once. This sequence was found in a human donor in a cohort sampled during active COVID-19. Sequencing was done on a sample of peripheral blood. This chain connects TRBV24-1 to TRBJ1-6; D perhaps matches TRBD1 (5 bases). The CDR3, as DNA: TGTGCCACCAGTGCAGCAGGGTCGGGTTCACCCCTCCACTTT. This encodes CATSAAGSGSPLHF.